Listed below are T cell receptor beta chains from one sample, sequenced in a study of control samples from healthy donors and cancer patients. Clones were read by immunoSEQ multiplex PCR, and TCRdb kept only the in-frame ones, dropping some. The table lists roughly 80,000 clones, roughly 90% of them singletons. Sequences were obtained from blood. The origin of the receptors is a man aged 50 to 59 in good health. CDR3s include the opening cysteine and the closing phenylalanine or tryptophan. The D gene is left open where the match is weak. Some rows have no size entry. The others give once, few or many, or a class for an expanded clone.

size	V	D	J	length	DNA	CDR3
few	TRBV5-5	NA	TRBJ2-7	15	TGTGCCAGCAGCTTGGCGGGGAATCCCCGTGGATGGCAGTACTTC	CASSLAGNPRGWQYF
NA	TRBV28	TRBD1	TRBJ1-1	13	TGTGCCAGCAGGGACAGGCGAGACACTGAAGCTTTCTTT	CASRDRRDTEAFF
NA	TRBV5-8	TRBD1	TRBJ1-5	15	TGTGCCAGCAGCTTTAGACAGGGAGGAAATCAGCCCCAGCATTTT	CASSFRQGGNQPQHF
NA	TRBV9	NA	TRBJ1-6	14	TGTGCCAGCAGCGTAGGGCAGCTAGGGGCACCCCTCCACTTT	CASSVGQLGAPLHF
NA	TRBV18	NA	TRBJ1-1	13	TGTGCCAGCTCCCCCTCGACAGGAACTGAAGCTTTCTTT	CASSPSTGTEAFF
few	TRBV5-1	NA	TRBJ1-2	15	TGCGCCAGCAGCTTGGCTCCACCAGGGGCGGGGGGCTACACCTTC	CASSLAPPGAGGYTF
NA	TRBV3-1/TRBV3-2	NA	TRBJ1-3	15	TGTGCCAGCAGCCAGGGCCAGCTCTCTGGAAACACCATATATTTT	CASSQGQLSGNTIYF
once	TRBV19	NA	TRBJ2-1	13	TGTGCCAGTACGGATCAGGTACCCAATGAGCAGTTCTTC	CASTDQVPNEQFF
NA	TRBV5-5	TRBD1	TRBJ1-2	15	TGTGCCAGCAGCTCGGGACAGGGGGGGTCCGAAGGCTACACCTTC	CASSSGQGGSEGYTF
NA	TRBV4-2	NA	TRBJ2-3	14	TGTGCCAGCAGCCGGGCCGCGGGCACAGATACGCAGTATTTT	CASSRAAGTDTQYF
NA	TRBV29-1	NA	TRBJ1-1	11	TGCAGCGTTGATAGAGGGGACGAGGCTTTCTTT	CSVDRGDEAFF
NA	TRBV6-5	TRBD1	TRBJ1-6	15	TGTGCCAGCAGTTCCCTGACAGGGATGACTTCACCCCTCCACTTT	CASSSLTGMTSPLHF
NA	TRBV21-1	NA	TRBJ1-2	14	TGTGCCAGCAGCAAAGAAGGCAGTCTCTATGGCTACACCTTC	CASSKEGSLYGYTF